Below, 13 T cell receptor beta chains from the same sample are listed, as sequenced in a study of T cell responses to AZD1222 COVID-19 vaccine. Produced via immunoSEQ multiplex PCR; TCRdb's table is partial and in-frame only. The table has 80,000 or so clones, about nine tenths seen once. The specimen comprised peripheral blood, sampled on day 0 of AZD1222 vaccination. The receptor set was obtained from an adult in good health.

This clone was recorded only once. This chain links TRBV27 with TRBJ1-2, with a possible D match to TRBD1 (5 bases). Deletions cut 5 bases from V and 6 bases from J, with 22 bases between. The germline V gene has CDR1 MNHEY and CDR2 SMNVEV (reference sequence). This CDR3 region has 16 residues. CDR3 region: CASSPLRTKGLNGYTF. The DNA of the CDR3 is TGTGCCAGCAGTCCGCTCCGGACAAAGGGGCTGAATGGCTACACCTTC.

This chain uses TRBV5-1 with TRBJ2-5; 7 nucleotides agree with TRBD1. V lost 2 bases to trimming and J lost 3 bases; unmatched junction nucleotides: 1. The CDR3 totals 13 residues. Per germline, CDR1 SGHRS and CDR2 YFSETQ. DNA of the CDR3: TGCGCCAGCAGCTTCCAGGGGGAAGAGACCCAGTACTTC. Encoded protein: CASSFQGEETQYF. Full variable domain (outside the CDR3, taken from reference TRBV5-1 and TRBJ2-5): KAGVTQTPRYLIKTRGQQVTLSCSPISGHRSVSWYQQTPGQGLQFLFEYFSETQRNKGNFPGRFSGRQFSNSRSEMNVSTLELGDSALYLCASSFQGEETQYFGPGTRLLVL.

This clone showed up just once. The V gene is TRBV19, the J gene TRBJ1-6, with D possibly matching TRBD1 (5 bases). V lost 5 bases and J 11 bases, leaving 13 bases between the germline ends. Per germline, CDR1 LNHDA and CDR2 SQIVND (reference sequence). The CDR3 is 13 residues long. Here the CDR3 DNA reads TGTGCCAGTAGTTGGGGGACCAAGACACCCCTCCACTTT. Translating it yields CASSWGTKTPLHF.

This chain uses TRBV28 with TRBJ1-2; the D gene is possibly TRBD1 (6 bases). This CDR3 contains 14 residues. V was pared by 3 bases and J by 4 bases, with 12 bases between. The germline CDR1 and CDR2 sequences are MDHEN and SYDVKM. This chain's CDR3 is CASSFRGRGYGYTF. The CDR3 bases are TGTGCCAGCAGTTTTAGGGGGAGGGGCTATGGCTACACCTTC.

This sequence joins TRBV28 and TRBJ1-1; TRBD1 aligns across 9 bases. With V trimmed by 5 bases and J by 0 bases, 16 bases remained unmatched. This CDR3 has 19 amino acids. CDR1 is MDHEN, CDR2 SYDVKM, per germline. CDR3 nucleotide sequence: TGTGCCAGCAGTCCTCCGGGACAGGGCTACACTAGAATGAACACTGAAGCTTTCTTT. Translating it yields CASSPPGQGYTRMNTEAFF.

The genes are TRBV27 and TRBJ2-5; no clear D. The germline V gene has CDR1 MNHEY and CDR2 SMNVEV (reference sequence). This CDR3 contains 13 residues. Trimming pared 5 bases from V and 0 bases from J, leaving 7 bases between. The CDR3 region is CASSPNYQETQYF. The CDR3 nucleotides are TGTGCCAGCAGTCCCAATTACCAAGAGACCCAGTACTTC.

This clone appeared a single time. The chain links TRBV28 to TRBJ1-3, with D possibly being TRBD1 (5 bases). The CDR3 length is 15 residues. Germline V gene data show CDR1 as MDHEN and CDR2 as SYDVKM. Trimming pared 8 bases from V and 2 bases from J, leaving 16 bases between. The CDR3 DNA sequence: TGTGCCAGCCTCCGGCCCGGGACGACTGGAAACACCATATATTTT. It codes for CASLRPGTTGNTIYF.

The chain joins TRBV2 to TRBJ2-3; TRBD2 aligns across 8 bases. The V segment lost 5 bases and the J segment 2 bases; nucleotides outside the gene matches: 15. The CDR3 runs to 18 residues. The germline V gene encodes CDR1 SNHLY and CDR2 FYNNEI. The DNA of the CDR3 is TGTGCCAGCAGTTTTAACCCGTGGCGGGGGGTTACCACAGATACGCAGTATTTT. It translates to CASSFNPWRGVTTDTQYF.

This chain links TRBV24-1 with TRBJ1-1; D call uncertain. The germline V gene encodes CDR1 KGHDR and CDR2 SFDVKD. The CDR3 has 12 residues. V gave up 12 bases and J gave up 3 bases, with 13 bases separating them. The CDR3 DNA reads as TGTGCCTCTCTTACGGGATACACTGAAGCTTTCTTT. Translation gives CASLTGYTEAFF.

This chain connects TRBV6-5 to TRBJ2-7; 8 nucleotides match TRBD1. Germline lookup yields CDR1 MNHEY and CDR2 SVGAGI. Losses at the gene ends were 4 bases for V and 5 bases for J; bases not matched to a gene: 7. This CDR3 has 14 amino acids. This CDR3 reads CASSWTGWDHEQYF. The CDR3 DNA reads as TGTGCCAGCAGTTGGACAGGGTGGGACCACGAGCAGTACTTC.

The chain links TRBV29-1 to TRBJ1-2, with TRBD1 identical over 9 bases. Looked up from germline, CDR1 is SQVTM and CDR2 is ANQGSEA. The CDR3 is 13 amino acids. After removal of 0 bases from V and 8 bases from J, the junction contained 4 bases not matched to a gene. The CDR3 reads CSVEEGTGIGYTF. CDR3 DNA: TGCAGCGTTGAAGAGGGGACAGGGATCGGCTACACCTTC.

This sequence joins TRBV14 and TRBJ2-2; 8 bases align to TRBD1. V dropped 5 bases and J dropped 4; count of bases not matched to a gene: 3. The CDR3 totals 14 residues. Germline CDR1 and CDR2: SGHDN and FVKESK. The CDR3 DNA reads as TGTGCCAGCAGCTCCGACAGGGGCACCGGGGAGCTGTTTTTT. This sequence encodes CASSSDRGTGELFF.

This chain joins TRBV6-5 and TRBJ2-7; D gene ambiguous. CDR3 length: 13 residues. With 7 bases removed from V and 0 bases from J, the gap between germline ends came to 10 bases. Germline loops: CDR1 MNHEY, CDR2 SVGAGI. The CDR3 DNA sequence: TGTGCCAGCATAGGGCCATCCTCCTACGAGCAGTACTTC. This translates into CASIGPSSYEQYF.